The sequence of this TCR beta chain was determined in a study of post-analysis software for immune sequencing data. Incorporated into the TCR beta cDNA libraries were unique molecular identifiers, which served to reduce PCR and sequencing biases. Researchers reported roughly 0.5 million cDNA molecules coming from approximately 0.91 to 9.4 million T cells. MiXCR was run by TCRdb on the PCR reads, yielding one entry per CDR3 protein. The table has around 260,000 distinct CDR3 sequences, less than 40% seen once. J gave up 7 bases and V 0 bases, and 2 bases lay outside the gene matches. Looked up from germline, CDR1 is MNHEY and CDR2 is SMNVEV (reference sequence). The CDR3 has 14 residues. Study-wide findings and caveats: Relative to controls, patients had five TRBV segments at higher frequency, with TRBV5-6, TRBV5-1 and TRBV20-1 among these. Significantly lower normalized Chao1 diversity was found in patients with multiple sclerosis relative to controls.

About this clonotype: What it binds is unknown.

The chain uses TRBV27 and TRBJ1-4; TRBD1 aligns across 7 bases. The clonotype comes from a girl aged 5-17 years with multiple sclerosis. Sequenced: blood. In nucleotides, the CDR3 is TGTGCCAGCAGTTTATCCAGGGGGAGTGAAAAACTGTTTTTT. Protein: CASSLSRGSEKLFF.